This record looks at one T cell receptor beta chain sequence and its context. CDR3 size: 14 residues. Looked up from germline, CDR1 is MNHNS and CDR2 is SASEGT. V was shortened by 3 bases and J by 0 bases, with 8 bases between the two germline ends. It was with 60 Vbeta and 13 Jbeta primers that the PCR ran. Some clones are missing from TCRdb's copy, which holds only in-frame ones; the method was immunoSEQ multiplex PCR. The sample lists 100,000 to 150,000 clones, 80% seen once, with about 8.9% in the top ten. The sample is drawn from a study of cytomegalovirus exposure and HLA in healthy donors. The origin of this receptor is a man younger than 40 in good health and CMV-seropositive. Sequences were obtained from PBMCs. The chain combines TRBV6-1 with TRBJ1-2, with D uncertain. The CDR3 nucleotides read TGTGCCAGCAGTGAGAGGGAAGCTAACTATGGCTACACCTTC. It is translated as CASSEREANYGYTF.